One TCR beta chain is described in this entry. Its antigen is still unknown. The source of the sample is a study of PD-1 blockade in classical Hodgkin lymphoma. The junction had 6 bases not matched to a gene; V was cut back by 5 bases and J by 5 bases. CDR1 is LNHDA, CDR2 SQIVND, per germline (reference sequence). This CDR3 is 15 amino acids long. Points from the study as a whole: Partial responders and progressors had significantly lower baseline TCR diversity. Those starting nivolumab under 1 year post-ASCT were excluded. Before treatment, TCR diversity in newly diagnosed patients was reportedly lower than in healthy donors. By C4D1, CD4+ diversity increased significantly, especially in complete responders.

Every patient experienced relapse after autologous stem cell transplantation, and brentuximab vedotin exposure varied. Only in-frame clones appear in the TCRdb table, and some are missing; sequencing was by immunoSEQ multiplex PCR. The sample includes approximately 84,000 clones, roughly 90% of them seen just once. The chain links TRBV19 to TRBJ1-1, with TRBD1 matching over 12 bases. This TCR came from a human donor with classical Hodgkin lymphoma. Sample: peripheral blood mononuclear cells (PBMCs), taken at baseline. CDR3 residues: CASSVGDRGLTEAFF. The CDR3 DNA follows: TGTGCCAGTAGTGTGGGGGACAGGGGGCTAACTGAAGCTTTCTTT.